A single sample gave rise to the 9 T cell receptor beta chains below, sequenced in a study of CD8+ T cells in alopecia areata. RNA extraction and reverse transcription yielded cDNA as sequencing template. Clones were read by immunoSEQ multiplex PCR, and TCRdb kept only the in-frame ones, dropping some. This sample carries more than 150,000 clones, 50% to 70% of them seen once, and the ten largest clones take 14% to 15%. This material consisted of CD4+ T cells sorted from blood, taken at week 0. The receptors here all came from a human donor with alopecia areata.

The chain links TRBV30 to TRBJ2-5, with D hard to call. Germline lookup yields CDR1 GTSNPN and CDR2 SVGIG (reference sequence). Trimming left V 0 bases short and J 4 bases short, with 3 bases between. This CDR3 region has 11 residues. CDR3 sequence (DNA): TGTGCCTGGAGTGTAACAGAGACCCAGTACTTC. This codes for CAWSVTETQYF. The whole variable domain, filled in from reference TRBV30 and TRBJ2-5, reads SQTIHQWPATLVQPVGSPLSLECTVEGTSNPNLYWYRQAAGRGLQLLFYSVGIGQISSEVPQNLSASRPQDRQFILSSKKLLLSDSGFYLCAWSVTETQYFGPGTRLLVL.

This clone was seen just once. The chain combines TRBV6-5 with TRBJ1-1, with D hard to call. There are 8 residues in the CDR3. Germline lookup yields CDR1 MNHEY and CDR2 SVGAGI. Trimming took 6 bases from V and 9 from J, leaving 2 bases between them. This chain's CDR3 is CASRQAFF. The CDR3 coding sequence is TGTGCCAGCAGGCAAGCTTTCTTT.

V and J are TRBV23-1 and TRBJ1-2; 10 nucleotides agree with TRBD1. TRBV23-1 is designated an ORF whose function remains uncertain. Trimming at V came to 8 bases and at J to 2 bases, leaving 14 bases not matched to a gene. There are 17 residues in the CDR3. CDR3 nucleotides: TGCGCCAGCGTTACCGGGACAGGGGAGAGGGGCAACTATGGCTACACCTTC. Translation: CASVTGTGERGNYGYTF.

The chain recombines TRBV19 with TRBJ1-3, with D uncertain. CDR3 size: 15 residues. In germline, CDR1 is LNHDA, CDR2 SQIVND (reference sequence). Trimming took off 3 bases at V and 2 bases at J, with 11 bases between the two ends. CDR3 nucleotides: TGTGCCAGTAGTATCGACACCCTCCCTGGAAACACCATATATTTT. Amino acid sequence: CASSIDTLPGNTIYF.

This clone was found a few times. The chain joins TRBV23-1 to TRBJ2-7; D not resolved. TRBV23-1 carries the ORF label, with uncertain function. V was clipped by 0 bases and J by 2 bases, with 8 bases between them. This CDR3 region has 14 residues. Written as DNA, the CDR3 is TGCGCCAGCAGTCAATCCCCAGGAACCTACGAGCAGTACTTC. Translating gives CASSQSPGTYEQYF.

This chain links TRBV30 with TRBJ2-3; 9 nucleotides line up with TRBD2. The CDR3 contains 14 residues. The V and J ends lost 4 bases and 4 bases, in that order; junction bases with no gene match: 6. The germline V gene encodes CDR1 GTSNPN and CDR2 SVGIG (reference sequence). In nucleotides, the CDR3 is TGTGCCTGGAATAAGCGGGGGGACGCAGATACGCAGTATTTT. Encoded protein: CAWNKRGDADTQYF.

The J gene is TRBJ1-4, the V gene TRBV6-5; D is perhaps TRBD1 (5 bases). The CDR3 runs 13 residues. With 6 bases removed from V and 7 bases from J, the gap between germline ends came to 12 bases. The germline V gene encodes CDR1 MNHEY and CDR2 SVGAGI. The CDR3 loop is CASRGGVSEKLFF. CDR3 nucleotide sequence: TGTGCCAGCAGGGGGGGTGTGAGTGAAAAACTGTTTTTT.

The chain combines TRBV15 with TRBJ1-1; D is unresolved. The V end was cut by 1 base, the J end by 7 bases, with 10 bases between. This CDR3 region has 13 residues. Germline V gene data show CDR1 as LNHNV and CDR2 as YYDKDF (reference sequence). CDR3 DNA sequence: TGTGCCACCAGCAGAGGGCTGACGGGTGAAGCTTTCTTT. It translates to CATSRGLTGEAFF.

A single count supports this clone. This chain joins TRBV7-2 and TRBJ2-5; D remains unclear. Trimming stripped 4 bases from V and 4 bases from J, with 10 bases between. CDR1 is SGHTA and CDR2 is FQGNSA in the germline V gene. The CDR3 extends over 13 amino acids. DNA for the CDR3: TGTGCCAGCAGCTGGAGTGATCGAGAGACCCAGTACTTC. This gives the protein CASSWSDRETQYF.